Listed here are 2 T cell receptor beta chains from one sample, sequenced in a study of T cell responses to AZD1222 COVID-19 vaccine. Assay used: immunoSEQ multiplex PCR; TCRdb lists only in-frame clones, some missing. The data show 150,000 or so clones, 93% seen once. Specimen: peripheral blood, collected on day 0 of MenACWY control vaccination. The receptors derive from an adult in good health.

The V call is TRBV6-2 or TRBV6-3, the J call TRBJ1-2; TRBD1 might be the D (5 bases). In germline, CDR1 is MNHEY, CDR2 SVGEGT. This CDR3 contains 13 residues. V was trimmed by 6 bases and J by 8 bases, leaving 16 bases between them. The CDR3 sequence: CASSRDSFSGYTF. The CDR3 bases are TGTGCCAGCAGCCGAGACAGCTTCAGCGGCTACACCTTC.

This clone was counted a few times. The rearrangement links TRBV18 to TRBJ2-7, with TRBD2 as a possible D gene (6 bases). The germline V and J ends were trimmed by 6 bases and 3 bases, with 12 bases remaining between them. This CDR3 is built from 13 residues. Germline V gene data show CDR1 as KGHSH and CDR2 as LQKENI. The CDR3: CASSGGSFYEQYF. As DNA, the CDR3 is TGTGCCAGCTCCGGGGGATCCTTCTACGAGCAGTACTTC.